What follows are 13 T cell receptor beta chains derived from one specimen sequenced in a study of shared clonotypes between healthy human individuals. The protocol was immunoSEQ multiplex PCR, while the TCRdb copy is restricted to in-frame clones and leaves out a portion. The sample lists about 980,000 clones; around three quarters were seen once. The sequenced material came from memory CD4+ T cells sorted from blood. Indicated subset: CD45RA-negative fraction. These receptors were taken from a young man in good health.

The genes are TRBV27 and TRBJ2-6, with 7 positions matching TRBD1. The V gene's germline CDR1 is MNHEY and CDR2 SMNVEV (reference sequence). The CDR3 is 17 amino acids. V was pared by 3 bases and J by 0 bases, with 5 bases of the junction left unmatched. The CDR3 is CASSFKGQSSGANVLTF. The CDR3 nucleotides read TGTGCCAGCAGTTTTAAGGGACAGAGCTCTGGGGCCAACGTCCTGACTTTC.

The chain is built from TRBV10-3 and TRBJ1-1, with D hard to call. V lost 0 bases, J lost 1 base, and 6 bases lay in between. The CDR3 runs 14 residues. Germline CDR1 reads ENHRY; CDR2 reads SYGVKD. The CDR3 protein is CAISESGGNTEAFF. For the CDR3, the DNA is TGTGCCATCAGTGAGTCGGGAGGGAACACTGAAGCTTTCTTT.

The chain combines TRBV5-3 with TRBJ2-7, with TRBD1 matching over 7 bases. TRBV5-3 is designated an ORF whose function remains uncertain. V lost 4 bases and J lost 7; bases outside the gene matches: 14. The CDR3 has 15 amino acids. CDR3 sequence (DNA): TGTGCCAGAAGCCGGGTGGGAGACAGGGTACGGGAGCAGTACTTC. This translates into CARSRVGDRVREQYF.

The count of this clone is one. The J gene is TRBJ2-7, the V gene TRBV18; possibly TRBD2 for D (5 bases). This CDR3 has 12 residues. The germline gives CDR1 KGHSH, CDR2 LQKENI. V was clipped by 3 bases and J by 6 bases, with 9 bases between them. The CDR3 reads CASSPQLAEQYF. The CDR3 region has the DNA TGTGCCAGCTCACCCCAGCTAGCCGAGCAGTACTTC.

This clone was observed many times. The rearrangement joins TRBV6-1 to TRBJ1-3; the D is unclear. CDR3 length: 12 residues. Trimming stripped 7 bases from V and 4 bases from J, with 8 bases between. The germline gives CDR1 MNHNS, CDR2 SASEGT. CDR3 residues: CASTPSGNTIYF. The CDR3, as DNA: TGTGCCAGCACACCCTCAGGAAACACCATATATTTT.

The chain recombines TRBV2 with TRBJ1-4; D possibly corresponds to TRBD1 (5 bases). Deletions cut 6 bases from V and 7 bases from J, with 12 bases between. Germline V gene sequence: CDR1 SNHLY, CDR2 FYNNEI. The CDR3 extends over 13 amino acids. The CDR3 is CASRGEVGEKLFF. In nucleotides, the CDR3 is TGTGCCAGCAGAGGGGAGGTCGGTGAAAAACTGTTTTTT.

This sequence joins TRBV9 and TRBJ1-6; tentative D call: TRBD1 (5 bases). The CDR3 loop spans 15 amino acids. Germline loops: CDR1 SGDLS, CDR2 YYNGEE. Trimming shortened V by 6 bases and J by 10 bases, and 20 bases separated the two germline ends. The CDR3, as DNA: TGTGCCAGCAATCCTTCAGGAGGGGAGTGGTCACCCCTCCACTTT. This encodes CASNPSGGEWSPLHF.

This clone was counted a single time. This chain uses TRBV5-1 with TRBJ2-7; perhaps TRBD2 as D (6 bases). The germline CDR1 and CDR2 sequences are SGHRS and YFSETQ. The V and J ends lost 0 bases and 4 bases respectively, with 14 bases between them. This CDR3 spans 15 amino acids. CDR3 region: CASSLGRGSVYEQYF. CDR3 sequence (DNA): TGCGCCAGCAGCTTGGGTCGGGGGTCGGTTTACGAGCAGTACTTC.

This sequence joins TRBV5-1 and TRBJ1-1; TRBD1 is a possible D gene (5 bases). The CDR3 extends over 13 amino acids. CDR1 SGHRS and CDR2 YFSETQ come from the germline V gene. The V end was cut by 3 bases, the J end by 8 bases, with 14 bases between. The CDR3 coding sequence is TGCGCCAGCAGCTCCGGGACGACGGAAGAAGCTTTCTTT. Translating gives CASSSGTTEEAFF. The full variable domain, in which reference TRBV5-1 and TRBJ1-1 provide the parts outside the CDR3, is KAGVTQTPRYLIKTRGQQVTLSCSPISGHRSVSWYQQTPGQGLQFLFEYFSETQRNKGNFPGRFSGRQFSNSRSEMNVSTLELGDSALYLCASSSGTTEEAFFGQGTRLTVV.

This clone appeared once. CDR3 sequence: CASSLSGRLQETQYF. Written as DNA, the CDR3 is TGTGCCAGCAGTTTAAGCGGGAGGCTCCAAGAGACCCAGTACTTC. The chain couples TRBV28 to TRBJ2-5; the match to TRBD2 covers 9 bases. The CDR3 has 15 residues. The V and J ends lost 2 bases and 1 base, in that order; junction bases with no gene match: 2. The V gene's germline CDR1 is MDHEN and CDR2 SYDVKM.

The genes are TRBV5-1 and TRBJ2-1; possibly TRBD1 for D (6 bases). Germline values: CDR1 SGHRS, CDR2 YFSETQ. The CDR3 is 15 residues long. Trimming removed 0 bases at V and 6 bases at J, with 13 bases between. Here the CDR3 DNA reads TGCGCCAGCAGCTTGGCAGGGGCGAAGGGCAATGAGCAGTTCTTC. Protein product: CASSLAGAKGNEQFF.

This clone was found once. J is TRBJ1-1 and V is TRBV6-1; D unclear. This CDR3 spans 15 amino acids. The V and J ends lost 4 bases and 0 bases respectively, with 12 bases between them. CDR1 is MNHNS, CDR2 SASEGT, per germline. For the CDR3, the DNA is TGTGCCAGCAGTGGGGTGGGATACATGAACACTGAAGCTTTCTTT. Amino acid sequence: CASSGVGYMNTEAFF.

The CDR3 bases are TGCGCCAGCCGCCCCCAACAGGGACTCTACAATGAGCAGTTCTTC. This encodes CASRPQQGLYNEQFF. The chain is built from TRBV5-1 and TRBJ2-1; perhaps D is TRBD1 or TRBD2 (6 bases each). The CDR3 is 15 amino acids. Germline lookup yields CDR1 SGHRS and CDR2 YFSETQ. Trimming removed 7 bases from V and 3 bases from J, with 17 bases in between.